This TCR beta chain is from a study of regulatory T cells in long-lasting Graves disease. The table lists this clonotype with many counts. Time point: newly diagnosed GD, antithyroid drugs for less than 3 months. Scientists built the TCR library using RNA that was extracted from PBMCs. CDR3 regions were amplified by Arm-PCR using iRepertoire HTBI primers to build TCR beta libraries. TCRdb called the multiplex PCR reads again in MiXCR, with one record for every CDR3 protein. The repertoire holds 450,000 to 600,000 distinct CDR3 sequences, 15% to 20% seen once, with roughly an eighth in the top ten. Losses at the gene ends were 5 bases for V and 3 bases for J; bases not matched to a gene: 10. Germline V CDR1 and CDR2: MDHEN, SYDVKM. The CDR3 covers 16 residues. The sample also formed part of further work on T cells in Graves' hyperthyroidism and ophthalmopathy.

The sample here was peripheral blood mononuclear cells (PBMCs), taken at new diagnosis, from a patient treated with antithyroid drugs. This chain joins TRBV28 and TRBJ2-5; 9 nucleotides match TRBD2. The clonotype comes from a man between 40 and 49 years old with Graves disease. The CDR3 spells CASSPPAGGPEETQYF. The CDR3 DNA follows: TGTGCCAGCAGTCCCCCGGCGGGAGGGCCAGAAGAGACCCAGTACTTC. The full variable domain, its missing parts supplied by reference TRBV28 and TRBJ2-5, is DVKVTQSSRYLVKRTGEKVFLECVQDMDHENMFWYRQDPGLGLRLIYFSYDVKMKEKGDIPEGYSVSREKKERFSLILESASTNQTSMYLCASSPPAGGPEETQYFGPGTRLLVL.